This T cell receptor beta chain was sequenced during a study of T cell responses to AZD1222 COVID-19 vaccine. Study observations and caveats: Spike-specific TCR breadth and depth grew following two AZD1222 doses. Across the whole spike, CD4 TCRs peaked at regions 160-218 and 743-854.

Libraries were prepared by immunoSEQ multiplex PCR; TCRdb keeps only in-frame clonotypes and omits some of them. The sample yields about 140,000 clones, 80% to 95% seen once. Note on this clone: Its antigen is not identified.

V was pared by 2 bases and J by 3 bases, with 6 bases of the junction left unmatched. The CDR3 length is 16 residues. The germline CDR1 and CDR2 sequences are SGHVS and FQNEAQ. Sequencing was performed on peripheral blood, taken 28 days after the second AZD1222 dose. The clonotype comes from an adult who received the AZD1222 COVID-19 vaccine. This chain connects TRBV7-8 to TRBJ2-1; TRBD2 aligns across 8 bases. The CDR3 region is CASSLILAGVYNEQFF. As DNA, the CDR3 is TGTGCCAGCAGCTTAATTCTAGCGGGTGTCTACAATGAGCAGTTCTTC.